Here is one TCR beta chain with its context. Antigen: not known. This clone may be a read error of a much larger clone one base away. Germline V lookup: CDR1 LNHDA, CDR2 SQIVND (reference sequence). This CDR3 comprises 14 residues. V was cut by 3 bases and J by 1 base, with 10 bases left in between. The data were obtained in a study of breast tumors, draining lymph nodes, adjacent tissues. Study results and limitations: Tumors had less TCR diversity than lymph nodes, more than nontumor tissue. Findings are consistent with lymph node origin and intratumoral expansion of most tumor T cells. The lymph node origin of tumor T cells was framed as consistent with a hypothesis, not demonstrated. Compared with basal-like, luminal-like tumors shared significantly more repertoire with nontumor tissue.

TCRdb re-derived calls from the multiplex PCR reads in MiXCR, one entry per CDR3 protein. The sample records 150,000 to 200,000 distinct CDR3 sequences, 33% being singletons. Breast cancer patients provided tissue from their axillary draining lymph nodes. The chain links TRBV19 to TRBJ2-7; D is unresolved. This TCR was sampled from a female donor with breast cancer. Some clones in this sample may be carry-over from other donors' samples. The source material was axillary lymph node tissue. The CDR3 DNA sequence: TGTGCCAGTAGTATTACCGGGCTATCCTACGAGCAGTACTTC. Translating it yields CASSITGLSYEQYF. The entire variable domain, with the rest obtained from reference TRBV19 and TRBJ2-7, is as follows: DGGITQSPKYLFRKEGQNVTLSCEQNLNHDAMYWYRQDPGQGLRLIYYSQIVNDFQKGDIAEGYSVSREKKESFPLTVTSAQKNPTAFYLCASSITGLSYEQYFGPGTRLTVT.